One and the same sample provided the 13 T cell receptor beta chains below, sequenced in a study of brain metastases from non-small cell lung cancer. Produced via immunoSEQ multiplex PCR; TCRdb's table is partial and in-frame only. The sample lists 2,000 or so clones, about 89% occurring once. Input material: primary lung tumor tissue. The source is a donor over 35 with non-small cell lung cancer.

V is TRBV19 and J is TRBJ2-1; TRBD1 aligns across 9 bases. CDR3 length equals 15 residues. With V trimmed by 4 bases and J by 4 bases, 5 bases remained unmatched. The V gene's germline CDR1 is LNHDA and CDR2 SQIVND (reference sequence). CDR3 protein: CASSTGTGTYNEQFF. CDR3 sequence (DNA): TGTGCCAGTAGTACTGGGACAGGGACGTACAATGAGCAGTTCTTC.

The V and J genes are TRBV10-2 and TRBJ2-7; weak D call: TRBD1 (5 bases). This CDR3 region has 12 residues. Trimming stripped 6 bases from V and 6 bases from J, with 12 bases between. In germline, CDR1 is WSHSY, CDR2 SAAADI. The CDR3 coding sequence is TGCGCCAGCAGCAGGGATCTTGGCGAGCAGTACTTC. It codes for CASSRDLGEQYF.

The chain has TRBV29-1 and TRBJ2-1; 8 bases line up with TRBD2. CDR3 length: 13 residues. Germline CDR1 SQVTM, CDR2 ANQGSEA. The J segment lost 0 bases and the V segment lost 7 bases, leaving 2 bases of the junction unmatched. As DNA, the CDR3 is TGCAGCGCCGGGACTAGCTCCTACAATGAGCAGTTCTTC. Residues: CSAGTSSYNEQFF.

V is TRBV3-1 (or the pseudogene TRBV3-2) and J is TRBJ2-3; 11 bases match TRBD2. The germline V gene encodes CDR1 LGHDT and CDR2 YNNKEL (reference sequence). This CDR3 comprises 20 residues. After removal of 4 bases from V and 6 bases from J, the junction contained 21 bases not matched to a gene. The CDR3 DNA is TGTGCCAGCAGCCGTAGGTTGGGGGTAGCGGGGGGGCCCCCCGGGGATACGCAGTATTTT. Residues: CASSRRLGVAGGPPGDTQYF.

The chain links TRBV28 to TRBJ1-2; TRBD1 is a possible D gene (6 bases). Germline assignment: CDR1 MDHEN and CDR2 SYDVKM. The V and J ends lost 8 bases and 5 bases respectively, with 18 bases between them. The CDR3 is 14 amino acids. The CDR3: CASCFGQCRYGYTF. CDR3 sequence (DNA): TGTGCCAGCTGCTTTGGACAGTGCCGATATGGCTACACCTTC.

V is TRBV9 and J is TRBJ1-3; D remains unclear. Germline loops: CDR1 SGDLS, CDR2 YYNGEE. V was cut by 3 bases and J by 0 bases, with 7 bases left in between. The CDR3 is made up of 14 amino acids. This CDR3 reads CASSAESSGNTIYF. In DNA, the CDR3 is TGTGCCAGCAGCGCAGAAAGCTCTGGAAACACCATATATTTT. The whole variable domain, remainder taken from reference TRBV9 and TRBJ1-3, is DSGVTQTPKHLITATGQRVTLRCSPRSGDLSVYWYQQSLDQGLQFLIQYYNGEERAKGNILERFSAQQFPDLHSELNLSSLELGDSALYFCASSAESSGNTIYFGEGSWLTVV.

The chain carries TRBV4-1 and TRBJ2-1, with D perhaps TRBD2 (5 bases). Trimming removed 5 bases at V and 12 bases at J, with 20 bases between. This CDR3 comprises 14 residues. The germline gives CDR1 MGHRA, CDR2 YSYEKL. Here the CDR3 reads CASSDYKRAFRQFF. CDR3 coding DNA: TGCGCCAGCAGCGACTACAAACGGGCCTTCCGGCAGTTCTTC.

The chain carries TRBV11-3 and TRBJ1-1; TRBD1 agrees at 8 bases. This CDR3 is 16 amino acids long. The germline V gene has CDR1 SGHNT and CDR2 YENEEA. The junction had 7 bases not matched to a gene; V was cut back by 3 bases and J by 1 base. The CDR3 DNA reads as TGTGCCAGCAGCTTCGGGGAAACAGGGGGGAACACTGAAGCTTTCTTT. Its translation: CASSFGETGGNTEAFF.

The J gene is TRBJ1-6, the V gene TRBV9, with D perhaps matching TRBD1 (5 bases). The CDR3 is 14 amino acids. V lost 0 bases, J lost 10 bases, and 11 bases lay in between. Germline V gene data show CDR1 as SGDLS and CDR2 as YYNGEE. CDR3 DNA: TGTGCCAGCAGCGTAGTCGGGGGGGGGTCACCCCTCCACTTT. Encoded protein: CASSVVGGGSPLHF. The entire variable domain, with the rest obtained from reference TRBV9 and TRBJ1-6, is as follows: DSGVTQTPKHLITATGQRVTLRCSPRSGDLSVYWYQQSLDQGLQFLIQYYNGEERAKGNILERFSAQQFPDLHSELNLSSLELGDSALYFCASSVVGGGSPLHFGNGTRLTVT.

This clone was seen once. The chain has TRBV18 and TRBJ1-2; D remains ambiguous. Germline assignment: CDR1 KGHSH and CDR2 LQKENI. The CDR3 is 15 amino acids. Trimming took off 0 bases at V and 8 bases at J, with 16 bases between the two ends. This CDR3 reads CASSPPPGLVGGYTF. The CDR3 nucleotides read TGTGCCAGCTCACCACCTCCAGGCCTCGTGGGAGGCTACACCTTC.

Remarks on this clone: The same CDR3 also results from other DNA sequences found in this sample. The chain couples TRBV3-1 (or the pseudogene TRBV3-2) to TRBJ2-3; the match to TRBD1 covers 8 bases. The CDR3 sequence is 16 residues long. Germline CDR1 reads LGHDT; CDR2 reads YNNKEL (reference sequence). V lost 4 bases and J lost 0; bases outside the gene matches: 6. The CDR3 DNA reads as TGTGCCAGCAGCCGGCGGGCAGGGGGCAGCACAGATACGCAGTATTTT. Its protein is CASSRRAGGSTDTQYF.

The chain combines TRBV28 with TRBJ1-2; TRBD1 matches at 7 bases. The CDR3 sequence is 16 residues long. V lost 4 bases, J lost 6 bases, and 14 bases stayed unmatched. From germline, CDR1 is MDHEN and CDR2 SYDVKM. CDR3 protein: CASSSNKGALGHGYTF. CDR3 DNA sequence: TGTGCCAGCAGTTCCAATAAGGGGGCGTTAGGCCATGGCTACACCTTC.

The chain recombines TRBV6-5 with TRBJ1-1, with 8 nucleotides matching TRBD1. This CDR3 spans 12 amino acids. V lost 6 bases and J lost 8; bases outside the gene matches: 5. From germline, CDR1 is MNHEY and CDR2 SVGAGI. The CDR3, as DNA: TGTGCCAGCAGAAGGACAGGGCAAGAAGCTTTCTTT. It is translated as CASRRTGQEAFF.